These 29 T cell receptor beta chains share one sample of origin, sequenced in a study of blood T cell repertoires in COVID-19. Repertoires were generated with immunoSEQ multiplex PCR, while TCRdb's copy carries only in-frame clones and drops some. This sample has 60,000 to 75,000 clones, with 79% found just once. Source material: peripheral blood. The receptors come from a woman aged 70-85 years with acute or convalescent COVID-19.

The V gene is TRBV15, the J gene TRBJ1-4; 8 bases agree with TRBD1. The length of the CDR3 is 15 residues. V dropped 0 bases and J dropped 8; count of bases not matched to a gene: 5. Germline V lookup: CDR1 LNHNV, CDR2 YYDKDF (reference sequence). This chain's CDR3 is CATSRDSRTGEKLFF. For the CDR3, the DNA is TGTGCCACCAGCAGAGATTCGAGGACAGGGGAAAAACTGTTTTTT.

The chain links TRBV6-1 to TRBJ2-5, with a tentative D call TRBD1 (5 bases). The germline V gene has CDR1 MNHNS and CDR2 SASEGT. Between the trimmed V and J ends, which lost 1 base and 6 bases, there was a span of 12 bases. The CDR3 covers 14 residues. Here the CDR3 reads CASSEEVRAKTQYF. CDR3 nucleotide sequence: TGTGCCAGCAGTGAAGAAGTCAGGGCTAAGACCCAGTACTTC.

This clone has just a few counts. CDR3 in DNA: TGTGCCAGCAGCATACCGACTAGCGGAAACACAGATACGCAGTATTTT. It is translated as CASSIPTSGNTDTQYF. This chain joins TRBV9 and TRBJ2-3, with 9 bases matching TRBD2. V shed 4 bases, J shed 2 bases, and the junction held 8 bases outside the gene matches. The CDR3 covers 16 residues. Germline CDR1 reads SGDLS; CDR2 reads YYNGEE.

The table lists this clone with a few counts. The gene calls are TRBV11-2 and TRBJ2-5; D may be TRBD1 (6 bases). The germline V and J ends were trimmed by 8 bases and 6 bases, with 13 bases remaining between them. The CDR3 contains 12 residues. Per germline, CDR1 SGHAT and CDR2 FQNNGV. In DNA, the CDR3 is TGTGCCAGCGGGGGCCGTATGAAGACCCAGTACTTC. It translates to CASGGRMKTQYF.

A single count supports this clone. The genes are TRBV4-1 and TRBJ2-3, with 12 bases identical to TRBD2. The CDR3 covers 15 residues. Trimming cost V 8 bases and J 7 bases; bases outside gene matches: 10. The germline V gene encodes CDR1 MGHRA and CDR2 YSYEKL. CDR3: CASQRLAGELYTQYF. DNA for the CDR3: TGCGCCAGCCAACGACTAGCGGGGGAACTTTATACGCAGTATTTT.

This chain connects TRBV27 to TRBJ2-3; tentatively, D is TRBD2 (5 bases). CDR1 and CDR2 from the germline V gene are MNHEY and SMNVEV (reference sequence). The CDR3 runs 13 residues. The V and J ends lost 3 bases and 5 bases respectively, with 9 bases between them. The CDR3 DNA is TGTGCCAGCAGTTTGAGGGTAGGAGATACGCAGTATTTT. This encodes CASSLRVGDTQYF.

This clone was detected once. The chain is built from TRBV28 and TRBJ1-5; D is possibly TRBD1 (6 bases). Trimming left V 5 bases short and J 7 bases short, with 9 bases between. Germline V gene data show CDR1 as MDHEN and CDR2 as SYDVKM. The CDR3 loop spans 12 amino acids. As DNA, the CDR3 is TGTGCCAGCAGTACAGGGAACCAGCCCCAGCATTTT. Its translation: CASSTGNQPQHF. Combining the CDR3 with reference TRBV28 and TRBJ1-5 gives the whole variable domain DVKVTQSSRYLVKRTGEKVFLECVQDMDHENMFWYRQDPGLGLRLIYFSYDVKMKEKGDIPEGYSVSREKKERFSLILESASTNQTSMYLCASSTGNQPQHFGDGTRLSIL.

The chain employs TRBV6-6 and TRBJ1-1, with TRBD1 identical over 7 bases. The CDR3 covers 12 residues. V trimming: 5 bases; J trimming: 4 bases; junction bases outside the gene matches: 1. Germline V lookup: CDR1 MNHNY, CDR2 SVGAGI (reference sequence). CDR3 sequence reads: CASSAGGTEAFF. CDR3 coding DNA: TGTGCCAGCAGTGCAGGGGGCACTGAAGCTTTCTTT.

In DNA, the CDR3 is TGTGCCAGCAGTGCCCTTACAGGGGATAGAAACATTCAGTACTTC. Its translation is CASSALTGDRNIQYF. The chain employs TRBV6-2 or TRBV6-3 and TRBJ2-4; 7 nucleotides agree with TRBD1. Looked up from germline, CDR1 is MNHEY and CDR2 is SVGEGT. The CDR3 has 15 amino acids. V lost 5 bases and J lost 6; bases outside the gene matches: 10.

The chain joins TRBV4-1 to TRBJ2-7; unclear D gene. Deletions cut 0 bases from V and 1 base from J, with 16 bases between. The CDR3 is made up of 17 amino acids. The germline gives CDR1 MGHRA, CDR2 YSYEKL. CDR3 sequence reads: CASSQDTIRSRSYEQYF. CDR3 bases: TGCGCCAGCAGCCAAGACACCATCCGATCTCGGTCCTACGAGCAGTACTTC.

J is TRBJ1-2 and V is TRBV2; possible D gene TRBD1, 6 bases. Germline CDR1 reads SNHLY; CDR2 reads FYNNEI. This CDR3 spans 15 amino acids. V dropped 6 bases and J dropped 0 bases, with 14 bases sitting between them. CDR3 sequence reads: CASRPRTETNYGYTF. The CDR3 DNA sequence: TGTGCCAGCAGGCCAAGGACAGAAACTAACTATGGCTACACCTTC.

This sequence joins TRBV30 and TRBJ1-1, with D maybe TRBD1 (6 bases). Germline V lookup: CDR1 GTSNPN, CDR2 SVGIG (reference sequence). V shed 2 bases and J shed 4 bases, with 8 bases lying between them. CDR3 length: 12 residues. CDR3 in DNA: TGTGCCTGGAGTCTACAGGGCACTGAAGCTTTCTTT. Translated, it gives CAWSLQGTEAFF.

The rearrangement joins TRBV30 to TRBJ2-2; no reliable D call. This CDR3 is 14 amino acids long. Per germline, CDR1 GTSNPN and CDR2 SVGIG (reference sequence). Trimming shortened V by 0 bases and J by 1 base, and 6 bases separated the two germline ends. The chain's CDR3 is CAWSVLLNTGELFF. The CDR3 coding sequence is TGTGCCTGGAGTGTACTGTTGAACACCGGGGAGCTGTTTTTT.

V is TRBV6-5 and J is TRBJ1-3, with unresolved D. Germline CDR1 MNHEY, CDR2 SVGAGI. V lost 6 bases and J lost 6, with 18 bases in between. The CDR3 sequence is 15 residues long. CDR3 region: CASSKDRGGKNTIYF. The CDR3 bases are TGTGCCAGCAGCAAAGACCGGGGAGGAAAAAACACCATATATTTT.

The rearrangement uses TRBV10-3 and TRBJ2-3, with 8 bases identical to TRBD2. Germline V lookup: CDR1 ENHRY, CDR2 SYGVKD. With 5 bases clipped from V and 3 bases from J, the junction kept 4 bases outside the gene matches. This CDR3 region has 14 residues. CDR3 DNA: TGTGCCATCAGTACTAGCGGAACGACAGATACGCAGTATTTT. Its translation: CAISTSGTTDTQYF.

This clone was counted at least ten times. The V call is TRBV3-1 (or the pseudogene TRBV3-2), the J call TRBJ2-5; D is possibly TRBD2 (6 bases). The CDR3 runs 12 residues. Germline values: CDR1 LGHDT, CDR2 YNNKEL (reference sequence). V was clipped by 4 bases and J by 7 bases, with 10 bases between them. The CDR3 reads CASSPTRGTQYF. As DNA, the CDR3 is TGTGCCAGCAGCCCGACGCGGGGGACCCAGTACTTC.

This chain links TRBV4-2 with TRBJ1-3, with D perhaps matching TRBD1 (5 bases). This CDR3 has 17 residues. Trimming took off 3 bases at V and 3 bases at J, with 18 bases between the two ends. CDR1 is LGHNA, CDR2 YNFKEQ, per germline. CDR3 loop: CASSQPGGEDVGNTIYF. CDR3 DNA sequence: TGTGCCAGCAGCCAGCCAGGAGGGGAAGACGTTGGAAACACCATATATTTT.

CDR3 region: CASAGDNYGYTF. The CDR3 coding sequence is TGTGCCAGCGCCGGAGATAACTATGGCTACACCTTC. The chain employs TRBV11-1 and TRBJ1-2, with D unresolved. Germline V gene lookup returns CDR1 SGHAT and CDR2 FQDESV (reference sequence). The V gene lost 8 bases and the J gene lost 1 base, with 8 bases spanning the gap. The CDR3 is 12 residues long. Supplemented by reference TRBV11-1 and TRBJ1-2, the full variable domain reads EAEVAQSPRYKITEKSQAVAFWCDPISGHATLYWYRQILGQGPELLVQFQDESVVDDSQLPKDRFSAERLKGVDSTLKIQPAELGDSAMYLCASAGDNYGYTFGSGTRLTVV.

The V gene is TRBV3-1 (or the pseudogene TRBV3-2), the J gene TRBJ2-3, with 7 bases aligning to TRBD2. J was trimmed by 1 base and V by 1 base; bases with no gene match: 5. The CDR3 sequence is 16 residues long. Germline assignment: CDR1 LGHDT and CDR2 YNNKEL (reference sequence). The CDR3 DNA reads as TGTGCCAGCAGCCAAGTGGGAGGGGCGCGCACAGATACGCAGTATTTT. Its protein is CASSQVGGARTDTQYF.

The chain recombines TRBV3-1 (or the pseudogene TRBV3-2) with TRBJ2-5; D is ambiguous. V dropped 0 bases and J dropped 5 bases, with 10 bases sitting between them. Looked up from germline, CDR1 is LGHDT and CDR2 is YNNKEL (reference sequence). The CDR3 is made up of 14 amino acids. CDR3 sequence: CASSQDRHGETQYF. The CDR3 DNA reads TGTGCCAGCAGCCAAGATAGGCACGGGGAGACCCAGTACTTC.

V is TRBV18 and J is TRBJ2-7; 7 positions agree with TRBD2. Germline CDR1 is KGHSH and CDR2 is LQKENI. The CDR3 consists of 14 residues. V dropped 5 bases and J dropped 6; count of bases not matched to a gene: 10. The chain's CDR3 is CASSRGLTSTEQYF. The CDR3 DNA follows: TGTGCCAGCTCAAGGGGACTAACTTCTACCGAGCAGTACTTC.

The J gene is TRBJ2-1, the V gene TRBV24-1, with TRBD2 matching over 11 bases. The CDR3 covers 15 residues. Trimming cost V 0 bases and J 9 bases; bases outside gene matches: 3. Looked up from germline, CDR1 is KGHDR and CDR2 is SFDVKD. The CDR3 sequence is CATSDLGLAGGEQFF. The CDR3 nucleotides read TGTGCCACCAGTGATTTGGGGCTAGCGGGGGGTGAGCAGTTCTTC.

This clone was detected only once. The rearrangement links TRBV5-4 to TRBJ2-3; 10 nucleotides match TRBD2. Germline values: CDR1 SGHNT, CDR2 YYREEE (reference sequence). The CDR3 length is 16 residues. V was clipped by 4 bases and J by 0 bases; unmatched bases: 5. CDR3 DNA sequence: TGTGCCAGCAGCCGTCGGACTAGCGGAAGCACAGATACGCAGTATTTT. It encodes CASSRRTSGSTDTQYF.

This clone was observed a few times. This rearrangement joins TRBV14 to TRBJ1-2, with D possibly being TRBD1 (6 bases). CDR1 SGHDN and CDR2 FVKESK come from the germline V gene. Trimming pared 4 bases from V and 7 bases from J, leaving 22 bases between. CDR3 length: 16 residues. CDR3 amino acids: CASSRLTGKGLSGYTF. The DNA for the CDR3 is TGTGCCAGCAGCCGACTCACAGGGAAGGGGCTCAGTGGCTACACCTTC.

V and J are TRBV4-2 and TRBJ2-5, with 7 bases lining up with TRBD1. The CDR3 is made up of 15 amino acids. Germline CDR1 is LGHNA and CDR2 is YNFKEQ. V lost 2 bases to trimming and J lost 0 bases; unmatched junction nucleotides: 3. In DNA, the CDR3 is TGTGCCAGCAGCCAATCACAGGGGAACCAAGAGACCCAGTACTTC. It is translated as CASSQSQGNQETQYF.

This clone was detected only once. The gene calls are TRBV7-6 and TRBJ2-1, with D perhaps matching TRBD2 (6 bases). This CDR3 is 15 amino acids long. From germline, CDR1 is SGHVS and CDR2 FNYEAQ. Trimming shortened V by 0 bases and J by 10 bases, and 16 bases separated the two germline ends. DNA of the CDR3: TGTGCCAGCAGCTTAGCGCCGGGGGAGCTCAGAGAGCAGTTCTTC. This translates into CASSLAPGELREQFF.

This clone was found a few times. The chain combines TRBV27 with TRBJ1-2, with 7 bases identical to TRBD1. V dropped 2 bases and J dropped 5; count of bases not matched to a gene: 11. The CDR3 has 16 residues. Per germline, CDR1 MNHEY and CDR2 SMNVEV (reference sequence). The CDR3 here is CASSLLTGVPVYGYTF. Written as DNA, the CDR3 is TGTGCCAGCAGTTTACTAACAGGGGTTCCTGTTTATGGCTACACCTTC.

This clone was counted only a few times. V gene TRBV10-3 combines with J gene TRBJ2-7; 7 bases match TRBD1. The germline V gene has CDR1 ENHRY and CDR2 SYGVKD. V was pared by 7 bases and J by 1 base, with 4 bases of the junction left unmatched. The CDR3 is 13 residues long. The CDR3 sequence: CAITDRVSYEQYF. The CDR3 bases are TGTGCCATCACAGACAGGGTATCCTACGAGCAGTACTTC.

This clone has only one observation. The sample carries other DNA sequences with the same CDR3. This chain's CDR3 is CASSPGTTYEQYF. The CDR3 DNA reads TGTGCCAGCAGCCCGGGGACAACCTACGAGCAGTACTTC. The chain is built from TRBV3-1 (or the pseudogene TRBV3-2) and TRBJ2-7; D perhaps matches TRBD1 (6 bases). Germline V gives CDR1 LGHDT, CDR2 YNNKEL (reference sequence). The CDR3 contains 13 residues. V was trimmed by 4 bases and J by 2 bases, leaving 9 bases between them.